The clone carrying this T cell receptor (beta chain) has at least ten counts. Its antigen is as yet unknown. The entry originates in a study of HIV-infected patients and healthy controls. Study at large: Most of the sixteen became undetectable by the second bleed, and all after another year of therapy. Overall study findings and caveats: In HIV-infected patients, the apparent post-therapy Gini index recovery did not replicate in size-matched data.

The CDR3 is made up of 14 amino acids. From germline, CDR1 is MRHNA and CDR2 SNTAGT. Germline trimming cut 6 bases from V and 4 bases from J; bases unmatched to any gene: 2. Antiretroviral therapy had run roughly three months, about 14 weeks, before follow-up blood collection. All unsorted peripheral T cells were captured because whole blood was used without fractionation. RNA came from around 2.3 ml of peripheral blood. Reverse transcription used approximately 500 ng RNA and constant-region primers for alpha and beta. Alpha and beta chain libraries were made separately by chain-specific third strand synthesis with multiplexing indices. Ligation attached cDNA to a 5' RACE adapter that carried a random hexamer and SP2 site. One entry per CDR3 protein results from TCRdb running MiXCR on the 5' RACE reads. There are roughly 9,000 distinct CDR3 sequences in the sample; 8.7% occur only once, and approximately 22% lies in the top ten.

This material consisted of blood, taken during antiretroviral therapy. The chain carries TRBV6-4 and TRBJ2-3; TRBD2 matches at 12 bases. The TCR sequence derives from an adult with HIV infection. The CDR3 nucleotides read TGTGCCAGCAGACGACTAGCGGGAGCAGATACGCAGTATTTT. Translating it yields CASRRLAGADTQYF.